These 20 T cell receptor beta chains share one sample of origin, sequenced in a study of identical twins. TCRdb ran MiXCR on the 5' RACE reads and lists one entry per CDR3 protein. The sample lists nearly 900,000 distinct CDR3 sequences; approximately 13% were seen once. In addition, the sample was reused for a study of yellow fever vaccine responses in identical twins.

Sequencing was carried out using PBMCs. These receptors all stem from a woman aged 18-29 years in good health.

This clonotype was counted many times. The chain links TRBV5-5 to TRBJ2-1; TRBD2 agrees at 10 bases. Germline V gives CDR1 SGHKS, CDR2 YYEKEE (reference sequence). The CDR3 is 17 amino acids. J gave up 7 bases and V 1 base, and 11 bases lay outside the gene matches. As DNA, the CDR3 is TGTGCCAGCAGCTTGTCGAGCGGGAGGGCCCCTCGGAATGAGCAGTTCTTC. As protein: CASSLSSGRAPRNEQFF.

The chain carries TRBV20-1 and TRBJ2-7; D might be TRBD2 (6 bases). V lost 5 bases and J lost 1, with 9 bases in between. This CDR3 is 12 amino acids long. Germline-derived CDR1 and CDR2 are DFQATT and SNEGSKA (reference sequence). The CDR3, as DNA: TGCAGTGCTGGGGGGAATTCCTACGAGCAGTACTTC. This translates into CSAGGNSYEQYF.

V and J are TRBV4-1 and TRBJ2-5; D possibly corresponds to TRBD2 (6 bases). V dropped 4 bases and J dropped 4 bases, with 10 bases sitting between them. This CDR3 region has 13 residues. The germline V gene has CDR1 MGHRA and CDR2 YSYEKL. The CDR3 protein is CASSRRDLETQYF. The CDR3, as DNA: TGCGCCAGCAGCCGTCGGGACTTAGAGACCCAGTACTTC.

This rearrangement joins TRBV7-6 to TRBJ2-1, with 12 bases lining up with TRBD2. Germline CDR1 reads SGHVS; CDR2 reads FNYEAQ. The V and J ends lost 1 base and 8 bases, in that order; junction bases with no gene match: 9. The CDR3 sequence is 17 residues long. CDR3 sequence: CASSLGLAGVLRDEQFF. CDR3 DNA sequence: TGTGCCAGCAGCTTAGGACTAGCGGGAGTATTGCGCGATGAGCAGTTCTTC.

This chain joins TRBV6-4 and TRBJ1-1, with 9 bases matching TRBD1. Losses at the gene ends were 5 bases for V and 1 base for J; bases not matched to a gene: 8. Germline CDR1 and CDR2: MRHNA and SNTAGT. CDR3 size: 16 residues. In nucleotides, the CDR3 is TGTGCCAGCAGTAAACAGGGGGCGCGGGGGAACACTGAAGCTTTCTTT. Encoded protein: CASSKQGARGNTEAFF.

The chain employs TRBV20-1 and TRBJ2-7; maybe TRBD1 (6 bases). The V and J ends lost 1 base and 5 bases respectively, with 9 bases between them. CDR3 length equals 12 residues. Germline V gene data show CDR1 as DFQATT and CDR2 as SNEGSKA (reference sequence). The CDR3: CSARAQGNEQYF. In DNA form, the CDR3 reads TGCAGTGCTAGAGCACAGGGTAACGAGCAGTACTTC.

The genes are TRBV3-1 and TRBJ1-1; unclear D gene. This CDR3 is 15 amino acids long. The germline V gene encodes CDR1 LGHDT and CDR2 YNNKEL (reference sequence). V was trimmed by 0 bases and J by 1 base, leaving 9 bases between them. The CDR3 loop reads CASSQDGETNTEAFF. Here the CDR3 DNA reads TGTGCCAGCAGCCAAGATGGCGAGACGAACACTGAAGCTTTCTTT.

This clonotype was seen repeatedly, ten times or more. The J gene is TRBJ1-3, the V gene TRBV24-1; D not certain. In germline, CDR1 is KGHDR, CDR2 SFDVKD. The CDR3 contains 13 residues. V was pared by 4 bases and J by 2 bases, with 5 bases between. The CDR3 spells CATSEPTGNTIYF. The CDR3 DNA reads TGTGCCACCAGTGAGCCCACTGGAAACACCATATATTTT.

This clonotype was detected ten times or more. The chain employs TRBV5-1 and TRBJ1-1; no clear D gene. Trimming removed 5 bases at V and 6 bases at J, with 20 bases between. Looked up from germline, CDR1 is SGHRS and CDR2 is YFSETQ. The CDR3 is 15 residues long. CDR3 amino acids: CASRINYLQTAEAFF. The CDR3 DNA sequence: TGCGCCAGCAGAATAAATTACCTACAGACCGCTGAAGCTTTCTTT.

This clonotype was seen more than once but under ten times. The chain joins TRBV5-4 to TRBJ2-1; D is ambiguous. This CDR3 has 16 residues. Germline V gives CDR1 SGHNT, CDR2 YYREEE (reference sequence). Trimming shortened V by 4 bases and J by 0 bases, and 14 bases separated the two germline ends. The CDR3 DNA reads TGTGCCAGCAGCCCAAACCCTACGATCTCCTACAATGAGCAGTTCTTC. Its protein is CASSPNPTISYNEQFF.

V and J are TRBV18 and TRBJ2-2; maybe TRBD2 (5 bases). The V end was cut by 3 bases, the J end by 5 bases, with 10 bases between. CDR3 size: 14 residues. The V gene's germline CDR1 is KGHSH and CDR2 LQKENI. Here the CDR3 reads CASSPEVGTGELFF. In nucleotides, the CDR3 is TGTGCCAGCTCACCGGAGGTGGGGACCGGGGAGCTGTTTTTT.

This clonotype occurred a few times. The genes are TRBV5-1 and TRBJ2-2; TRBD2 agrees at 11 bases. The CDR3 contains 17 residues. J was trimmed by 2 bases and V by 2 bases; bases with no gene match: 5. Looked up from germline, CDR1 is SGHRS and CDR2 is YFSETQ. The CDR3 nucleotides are TGCGCCAGCAGCTTATCCGGGACTAGCGGAAACACCGGGGAGCTGTTTTTT. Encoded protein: CASSLSGTSGNTGELFF.

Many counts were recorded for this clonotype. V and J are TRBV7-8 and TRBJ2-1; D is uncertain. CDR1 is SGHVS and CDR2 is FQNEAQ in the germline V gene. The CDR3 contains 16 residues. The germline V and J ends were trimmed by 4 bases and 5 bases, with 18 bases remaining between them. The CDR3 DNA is TGTGCCAGCAGCTCCAGTAACGTGGCCCCAAACAATGAGCAGTTCTTC. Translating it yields CASSSSNVAPNNEQFF.

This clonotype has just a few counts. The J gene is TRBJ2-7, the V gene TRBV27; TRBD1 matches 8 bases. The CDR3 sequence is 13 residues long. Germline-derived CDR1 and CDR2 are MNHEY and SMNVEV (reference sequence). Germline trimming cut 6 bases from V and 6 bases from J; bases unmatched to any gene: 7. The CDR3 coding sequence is TGTGCCAGCAGCCCCAGACAGGGGAGCGAGCAGTACTTC. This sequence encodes CASSPRQGSEQYF.

This CDR3 is CASSPGQLETQYF. The CDR3 coding sequence is TGTGCCAGCTCACCGGGACAGTTAGAGACCCAGTACTTC. The chain joins TRBV18 to TRBJ2-5, with TRBD1 matching over 7 bases. From germline, CDR1 is KGHSH and CDR2 LQKENI. Trimming removed 3 bases from V and 4 bases from J; junction bases left unmatched: 2. The CDR3 covers 13 residues.

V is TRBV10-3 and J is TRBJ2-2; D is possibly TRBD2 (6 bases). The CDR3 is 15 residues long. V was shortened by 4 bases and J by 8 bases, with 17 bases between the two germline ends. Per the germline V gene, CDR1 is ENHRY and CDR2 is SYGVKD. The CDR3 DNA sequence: TGTGCCATCAGTGGCTCCACCACGGGAGCTGGGGAGCTGTTTTTT. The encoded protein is CAISGSTTGAGELFF.

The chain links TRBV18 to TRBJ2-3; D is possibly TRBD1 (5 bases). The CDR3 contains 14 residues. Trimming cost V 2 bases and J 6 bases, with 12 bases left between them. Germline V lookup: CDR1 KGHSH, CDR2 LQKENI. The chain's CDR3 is CASSPNLQGDTQYF. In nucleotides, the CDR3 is TGTGCCAGCTCACCAAACCTCCAGGGTGATACGCAGTATTTT.

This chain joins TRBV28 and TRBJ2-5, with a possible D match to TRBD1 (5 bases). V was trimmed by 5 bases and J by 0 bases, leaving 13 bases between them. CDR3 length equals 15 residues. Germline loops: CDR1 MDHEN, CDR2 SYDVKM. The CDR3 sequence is CASSTPTENQETQYF. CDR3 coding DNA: TGTGCCAGCAGTACCCCGACAGAGAACCAAGAGACCCAGTACTTC. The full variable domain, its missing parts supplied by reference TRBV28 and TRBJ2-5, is DVKVTQSSRYLVKRTGEKVFLECVQDMDHENMFWYRQDPGLGLRLIYFSYDVKMKEKGDIPEGYSVSREKKERFSLILESASTNQTSMYLCASSTPTENQETQYFGPGTRLLVL.

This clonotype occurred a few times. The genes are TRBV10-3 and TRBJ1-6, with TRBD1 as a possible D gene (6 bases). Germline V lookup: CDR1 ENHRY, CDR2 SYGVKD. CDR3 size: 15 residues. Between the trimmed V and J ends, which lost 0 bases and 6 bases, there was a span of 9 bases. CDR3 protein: CAISESAGANSPLHF. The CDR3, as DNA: TGTGCCATCAGTGAGTCCGCGGGGGCTAATTCACCCCTCCACTTT.

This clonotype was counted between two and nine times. Here the CDR3 DNA reads TGTGCCAGTAGTGGATCAACAGGCTACGAGCAGTACTTC. Its protein is CASSGSTGYEQYF. The rearrangement links TRBV19 to TRBJ2-7; a possible D gene is TRBD1 (5 bases). Trimming shortened V by 5 bases and J by 3 bases, and 11 bases separated the two germline ends. CDR3 length: 13 amino acids. CDR1 is LNHDA, CDR2 SQIVND, per germline (reference sequence).